This TCR beta chain was obtained from a study of blood T cell repertoires in COVID-19. Sequencing used immunoSEQ multiplex PCR; TCRdb keeps in-frame clones, though not all of them. The repertoire includes under 250,000 clones, under 90% of them detected once, and 6.5% sits in the top ten. V shed 5 bases and J shed 4 bases, with 12 bases lying between them. The length of the CDR3 is 13 residues. The germline gives CDR1 MNHEY, CDR2 SMNVEV (reference sequence). The sequenced material came from peripheral blood. The sequence came from a man aged 55-75 years who had recovered from COVID-19. This chain joins TRBV27 and TRBJ2-7, with D possibly TRBD1 on 6 matching bases. The CDR3 loop is CASSRDRLYEQYF. As DNA, the CDR3 is TGTGCCAGCAGTCGAGACAGGCTTTACGAGCAGTACTTC.